Here is one T cell receptor (beta chain) with its context. Here immunoSEQ multiplex PCR was the method, and the copy in TCRdb shows in-frame clones only, minus some. The repertoire includes some 150,000 clones, roughly 90% of them detected once, and less than 1.6% sits in the top ten. The data stem from a study of T cell responses to AZD1222 COVID-19 vaccine. From germline, CDR1 is MDHEN and CDR2 SYDVKM. Deletions cut 6 bases from V and 6 bases from J, with 12 bases between. The CDR3 has 12 amino acids. Pooling of second doses given at about 4 or about 12 weeks was done. This TCR came from an adult who received the AZD1222 COVID-19 vaccine. This sample comprised peripheral blood, obtained 28 days after the second AZD1222 dose. V and J are TRBV28 and TRBJ2-7; D unclear. The DNA of the CDR3 is TGTGCCAGCAGCCTACGTTTATCCGAGCAGTACTTC. Translation gives CASSLRLSEQYF.